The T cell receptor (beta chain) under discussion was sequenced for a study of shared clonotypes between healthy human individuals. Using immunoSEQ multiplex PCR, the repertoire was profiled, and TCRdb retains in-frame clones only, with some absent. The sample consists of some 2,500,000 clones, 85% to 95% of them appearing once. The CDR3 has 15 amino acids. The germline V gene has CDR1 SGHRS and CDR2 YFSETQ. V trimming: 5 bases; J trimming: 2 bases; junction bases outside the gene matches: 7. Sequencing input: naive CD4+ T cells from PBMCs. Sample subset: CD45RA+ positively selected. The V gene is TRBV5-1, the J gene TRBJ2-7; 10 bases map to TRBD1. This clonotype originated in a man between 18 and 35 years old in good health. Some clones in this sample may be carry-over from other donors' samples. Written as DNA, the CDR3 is TGCGCCAGCAGACTGACAGGGGGCAAAACCTACGAGCAGTACTTC. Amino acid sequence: CASRLTGGKTYEQYF. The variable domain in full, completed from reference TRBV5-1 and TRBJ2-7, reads KAGVTQTPRYLIKTRGQQVTLSCSPISGHRSVSWYQQTPGQGLQFLFEYFSETQRNKGNFPGRFSGRQFSNSRSEMNVSTLELGDSALYLCASRLTGGKTYEQYFGPGTRLTVT.